This T cell receptor beta chain was sequenced during a study of shared clonotypes between healthy human individuals. Per the germline V gene, CDR1 is SGHTA and CDR2 is FQGNSA. This CDR3 spans 14 amino acids. Recent vaccinations or acute infections were absent in the healthy HIV-negative adult donors. Worth noting for this clone: At one boundary the junction diverges from the germline segment, which might be a read error.

DNA at 200 ng, about 30,000 T cell genomes, went into sorted-subset replicate PCRs. Here immunoSEQ multiplex PCR was the method, and the copy in TCRdb shows in-frame clones only, minus some. This sample carries roughly 2.5 million clones, over 85% of them seen once, and the ten largest clones take 0.11% to 0.15%. The sequenced sample consisted of naive CD4+ T cells sorted from blood. As for subset: CD45RA+ positively selected. The TCR originated in a man aged 18 to 35 in good health. J is TRBJ2-1 and V is TRBV7-2; 7 nucleotides align to TRBD2. The CDR3 DNA reads TGTGCCAGCAGCATAGCCCGGGGGGTAAATGAGCAGTTCTTC. Translated: CASSIARGVNEQFF.